This is a list of T cell receptor beta chains from one sample in a study of Ad26.COV2.S vaccination and SARS-CoV-2 variants. TCRdb's table, derived via immunoSEQ multiplex PCR, lists solely in-frame clones and lacks some. The sample consists of a few hundred thousand clones, about 83% of them appearing once. The sequenced sample was peripheral blood, obtained in a trial of Ad26.COV2.S vaccine versus placebo. Receptors originate from a person aged 18-65 years who received the Ad26.COV2.S COVID-19 vaccine or a placebo. Both conserved end residues are part of each CDR3. A D gene is named only where the DNA matches it firmly. Clone sizes are given selectively: once, few, many, or a class where the clone is expanded.

.,few,TRBV28,TRBJ1-1,CASSSGAYTEAFF,TGTGCCAGCAGTTCCGGGGCTTACACTGAAGCTTTCTTT
.,.,TRBV29-1,TRBJ2-5,CSVDGLAGTQYF,TGCAGCGTTGATGGCTTGGCCGGGACCCAGTACTTC
.,few,TRBV6-6,TRBJ2-7,CASSRYRDGLYEQYF,TGTGCCAGCAGTCGGTACAGGGACGGCCTCTACGAGCAGTACTTC
.,.,TRBV7-3,TRBJ1-1,CASSLMPGDDAFF,TGTGCCAGCAGCTTAATGCCAGGGGATGACGCTTTCTTT
.,.,TRBV24-1,TRBJ2-5,CATSDFGRAGTQYF,TGTGCCACCAGTGATTTTGGCAGGGCGGGGACCCAGTACTTC
.,.,TRBV27,TRBJ1-6,CASSSNPGRSSSLHF,TGTGCCAGCAGTTCTAACCCCGGACGGAGCTCGTCCCTCCACTTT
.,once,TRBV19,TRBJ2-2,CASSILHGSGELFF,TGTGCCAGTAGTATCCTCCATGGGTCCGGGGAGCTGTTTTTT
.,.,TRBV6-1,TRBJ1-5,CASSEIDPLDQPQHF,TGTGCCAGCAGTGAGATCGACCCCCTTGACCAGCCCCAGCATTTT
TRBD1,.,TRBV18,TRBJ2-5,CASSPDRGIGETQYF,TGTGCCAGCTCACCCGACAGGGGAATCGGAGAGACCCAGTACTTC
.,.,TRBV19,TRBJ2-2,CASMWGSGTGELFF,TGTGCCAGTATGTGGGGGAGCGGCACCGGGGAGCTGTTTTTT
TRBD2,.,TRBV15,TRBJ2-1,CATIPTSGITEQFF,TGTGCCACCATCCCAACTAGCGGGATCACTGAGCAGTTCTTC
TRBD1,.,TRBV7-8,TRBJ1-5,CASSLIRDRPARQPQHF,TGTGCCAGCAGCTTAATTCGGGACAGGCCCGCGAGGCAGCCCCAGCATTTT
TRBD1,.,TRBV3-1/TRBV3-2,TRBJ2-1,CASSRGGLSEQFF,TGTGCCAGCAGCAGAGGGGGCCTTAGTGAGCAGTTCTTC
.,.,TRBV11-2,TRBJ1-6,CASSGHRVGNSPLHF,TGTGCCAGCAGCGGACACAGGGTAGGGAATTCACCCCTCCACTTT
.,.,TRBV11-2,TRBJ2-5,CASIPGMSQETQYF,TGTGCCAGCATCCCCGGGATGTCCCAAGAGACCCAGTACTTC
.,.,TRBV14,TRBJ1-2,CASSQLPGGVNYGYTF,TGTGCCAGCAGCCAACTCCCTGGGGGAGTTAACTATGGCTACACCTTC
TRBD2,.,TRBV2,TRBJ2-5,CASKEREGLRETQYF,TGTGCCAGCAAGGAGCGGGAGGGCCTGAGGGAGACCCAGTACTTC
TRBD1,.,TRBV24-1,TRBJ2-2,CATSDALTGAEVTGELFF,TGTGCCACCAGTGATGCACTTACAGGGGCGGAGGTTACCGGGGAGCTGTTTTTT
TRBD2,.,TRBV7-6,TRBJ2-7,CASSIDIASGRAYEQYF,TGTGCCAGCAGCATAGATATTGCTAGCGGGAGGGCCTACGAGCAGTACTTC
.,.,TRBV6-2/TRBV6-3,TRBJ2-4,CASSSSLPFYQGLAKNIQYF,TGTGCCAGCAGTTCCTCGTTACCCTTTTATCAGGGGTTAGCCAAAAACATTCAGTACTTC
.,once,TRBV5-4,TRBJ1-1,CASSASGRQSGAFF,TGTGCCAGCAGCGCTAGTGGACGCCAATCAGGAGCTTTCTTT